A single sample gave rise to the 23 T cell receptor beta chains below, sequenced in a study of shared clonotypes between healthy human individuals (dated by TCRdb to 2019 to 2021). CD8 naive samples were obtained by positive selection for CCR7 among CD45RO-negative cells, yielding a CD45RA+CCR7+ population from which TemRA cells were excluded. Library prep was done by the immunoSEQ multiplex PCR assay. As stored in TCRdb, this immuneACCESS dataset retains in-frame rearrangements with V and J assigned. A fraction of the clones does not appear; measured against another copy, unresolved V genes explain less than half of the discrepancy, and the remainder lacks a known reason. For this sample the table gives about 680,000 clones, of which just over 90% were detected only once. The ten largest clones capture approximately 24% of the sample. Material for sequencing was naive CD8+ T cells sorted from blood. The cell subset or site label here, explained by the study, means: CD45RA+CCR7+. The receptors were gathered from a man aged 30 to 39 in good health.

As to this clone: The same CDR3 arises from other DNA sequences in this sample as well. The chain links TRBV27 to TRBJ2-2; D may be TRBD2 (5 bases). CDR3 length: 13 amino acids. Germline V CDR1 and CDR2: MNHEY, SMNVEV (reference sequence). Trimming left V 0 bases short and J 6 bases short, with 5 bases between. CDR3 region: CASSLSRAGELFF. Here the CDR3 DNA reads TGTGCCAGCAGTTTATCGAGGGCCGGGGAGCTGTTTTTT.

This sequence joins TRBV7-8 and TRBJ2-7; D is unclear. Trimming took off 5 bases at V and 5 bases at J, with 10 bases between the two ends. The CDR3 loop spans 12 amino acids. Germline V gives CDR1 SGHVS, CDR2 FQNEAQ. CDR3 in DNA: TGTGCCAGCAGCGATCTGGGGAACGAGCAGTACTTC. Translation gives CASSDLGNEQYF. Complete variable domain (other parts from reference TRBV7-8 and TRBJ2-7): GAGVSQSPRYKVAKRGQDVALRCDPISGHVSLFWYQQALGQGPEFLTYFQNEAQLDKSGLPSDRFFAERPEGSVSTLKIQRTQQEDSAVYLCASSDLGNEQYFGPGTRLTVT.

CDR3 DNA: TGTGCCACGCCCGGAGTCTATGGCTACACCTTC. This sequence encodes CATPGVYGYTF. This sequence joins TRBV28 and TRBJ1-2; no clear D gene. Germline V CDR1 and CDR2: MDHEN, SYDVKM. The CDR3 totals 11 residues. Trimming removed 10 bases at V and 4 bases at J, with 10 bases between.

The chain has TRBV7-3 and TRBJ2-1; D is undetermined. Germline assignment: CDR1 SGHTA and CDR2 FQGTGA. CDR3 length equals 14 residues. The germline V and J ends were trimmed by 7 bases and 6 bases, with 16 bases remaining between them. Here the CDR3 DNA reads TGTGCCAGCAAGGAAGGGCTAGGCGCCAATGAGCAGTTCTTC. Protein sequence: CASKEGLGANEQFF.

This sequence joins TRBV7-9 and TRBJ2-2; the D call may be TRBD1 or TRBD2 (6 bases each). Per germline, CDR1 SEHNR and CDR2 FQNEAQ (reference sequence). The CDR3 has 13 residues. With 10 bases removed from V and 8 bases from J, the gap between germline ends came to 17 bases. CDR3 DNA sequence: TGTGCCATAGCGGACAGCGCTTTGGGGGAGCTGTTTTTT. This gives the protein CAIADSALGELFF.

The V gene is TRBV7-9, the J gene TRBJ2-2; TRBD2 agrees at 14 bases. V gave up 4 bases and J gave up 9 bases; unmatched junction bases: 7. This CDR3 comprises 16 residues. Germline CDR1 reads SEHNR; CDR2 reads FQNEAQ (reference sequence). The CDR3, as DNA: TGTGCCAGCAGCTGGGGGACTAGCGGGAGTCTCTGGGAGCTGTTTTTT. Amino acids: CASSWGTSGSLWELFF.

This clone has just one count. The CDR3 here is CASSESRDRVSEQFF. The CDR3 coding sequence is TGTGCCAGCAGTGAAAGCCGAGACAGGGTTTCTGAGCAGTTCTTC. The chain uses TRBV6-1 and TRBJ2-1; the match to TRBD1 covers 7 bases. The CDR3 sequence is 15 residues long. The V gene's germline CDR1 is MNHNS and CDR2 SASEGT. V lost 2 bases to trimming and J lost 9 bases; unmatched junction nucleotides: 10.

V gene TRBV29-1 combines with J gene TRBJ1-1; 8 bases map to TRBD1. The CDR3 runs to 12 residues. V gave up 6 bases and J gave up 1 base; unmatched junction bases: 1. Germline lookup yields CDR1 SQVTM and CDR2 ANQGSEA. The CDR3 DNA reads TGCAGCGTCGGGACAGGGAACACTGAAGCTTTCTTT. Amino acids: CSVGTGNTEAFF.

The chain uses TRBV9 and TRBJ2-2; D assignment may be TRBD1 or TRBD2 (5 bases each). This CDR3 has 12 residues. The germline CDR1 and CDR2 sequences are SGDLS and YYNGEE. Trimming took off 4 bases at V and 7 bases at J, with 8 bases between the two ends. CDR3 DNA sequence: TGTGCCAGCAGCCAGGGAGTCGGGGAGCTGTTTTTT. Amino acids: CASSQGVGELFF.

This sequence joins TRBV5-4 and TRBJ2-7; tentatively, D is TRBD2 (6 bases). Trimming removed 4 bases from V and 6 bases from J, with 14 bases in between. This CDR3 is built from 13 residues. The germline V gene encodes CDR1 SGHNT and CDR2 YYREEE (reference sequence). CDR3 DNA sequence: TGTGCCAGCAGCCTCAGTAATAGCGGCGAGCAGTACTTC. Translated: CASSLSNSGEQYF. Based on the CDR3 plus reference TRBV5-4 and TRBJ2-7, the full variable domain is ETGVTQSPTHLIKTRGQQVTLRCSSQSGHNTVSWYQQALGQGPQFIFQYYREEENGRGNFPPRFSGLQFPNYSSELNVNALELDDSALYLCASSLSNSGEQYFGPGTRLTVT.

In its sample, this clone was seen a few times. Different DNA sequences within this sample yield the same CDR3. The chain joins TRBV9 to TRBJ2-7; TRBD1 aligns across 10 bases. CDR1 is SGDLS, CDR2 YYNGEE, per germline. The CDR3 is made up of 14 amino acids. The V segment lost 4 bases and the J segment 2 bases; nucleotides outside the gene matches: 3. The DNA of the CDR3 is TGTGCCAGCAGCCTCGGACAGGGGGCCTACGAGCAGTACTTC. This encodes CASSLGQGAYEQYF. The full variable domain, rest sourced from reference TRBV9 and TRBJ2-7, is DSGVTQTPKHLITATGQRVTLRCSPRSGDLSVYWYQQSLDQGLQFLIQYYNGEERAKGNILERFSAQQFPDLHSELNLSSLELGDSALYFCASSLGQGAYEQYFGPGTRLTVT.

The chain recombines TRBV4-1 with TRBJ1-6; maybe TRBD1 (5 bases). Trimming stripped 4 bases from V and 8 bases from J, with 21 bases between. Per germline, CDR1 MGHRA and CDR2 YSYEKL. This CDR3 has 17 residues. The CDR3 sequence is CASSPHWGSQNYSPLHF. The CDR3 coding sequence is TGCGCCAGCAGCCCACACTGGGGCTCACAGAACTATTCACCCCTCCACTTT.

The genes are TRBV7-9 and TRBJ2-5; 9 bases match TRBD2. Trimming at V came to 5 bases and at J to 1 base, leaving 8 bases not matched to a gene. CDR1 and CDR2 from the germline V gene are SEHNR and FQNEAQ (reference sequence). The CDR3 spans 16 residues. The CDR3 DNA follows: TGTGCCAGCAGCGTAACTAGCGGGTTCGTCCAAGAGACCCAGTACTTC. This translates into CASSVTSGFVQETQYF.

As regards this clone: Different DNA sequences within this sample yield the same CDR3. The V gene is TRBV29-1, the J gene TRBJ2-1, with 10 bases that match TRBD2. This CDR3 comprises 15 residues. V shed 1 base and J 3 bases; nucleotides not matched to a gene: 3. Per germline, CDR1 SQVTM and CDR2 ANQGSEA. The CDR3 spells CSVEGLAGGYNEQFF. The DNA of the CDR3 is TGCAGCGTTGAAGGACTAGCGGGTGGCTACAATGAGCAGTTCTTC.

The V gene is TRBV30, the J gene TRBJ2-1; TRBD2 agrees at 12 bases. The CDR3 spans 16 residues. V was pared by 5 bases and J by 9 bases, with 14 bases of the junction left unmatched. Looked up from germline, CDR1 is GTSNPN and CDR2 is SVGIG (reference sequence). The CDR3 region has the DNA TGTGCCTGGGACCTGGGGCTAGCGGGAGGGCAGGGTGAGCAGTTCTTC. Residues: CAWDLGLAGGQGEQFF.

The chain uses TRBV29-1 and TRBJ2-2; D gene unclear. V was trimmed by 0 bases and J by 1 base, leaving 3 bases between them. CDR1 SQVTM and CDR2 ANQGSEA come from the germline V gene. The CDR3 has 13 amino acids. CDR3 protein: CSVEEENTGELFF. CDR3 DNA sequence: TGCAGCGTTGAAGAGGAGAACACCGGGGAGCTGTTTTTT.

This sequence joins TRBV2 and TRBJ2-3; D is unclear. Germline loops: CDR1 SNHLY, CDR2 FYNNEI. The CDR3 totals 16 residues. Trimming left V 1 base short and J 2 bases short, with 13 bases between. The DNA of the CDR3 is TGTGCCAGCAGTGAAGTGGATAGCACGATCACAGATACGCAGTATTTT. As protein: CASSEVDSTITDTQYF.

The genes are TRBV5-5 and TRBJ1-1; 8 bases match TRBD1. This CDR3 comprises 16 residues. Germline V lookup: CDR1 SGHKS, CDR2 YYEKEE (reference sequence). After removal of 4 bases from V and 0 bases from J, the junction contained 8 bases not matched to a gene. The CDR3 region is CASSRTTGVMNTEAFF. The CDR3 nucleotides are TGTGCCAGCAGCAGGACGACAGGGGTAATGAACACTGAAGCTTTCTTT.

This chain connects TRBV9 to TRBJ2-3; a weak D match, TRBD2 (5 bases). The CDR3 spans 14 residues. The germline V gene encodes CDR1 SGDLS and CDR2 YYNGEE. V was trimmed by 3 bases and J by 4 bases, leaving 12 bases between them. DNA for the CDR3: TGTGCCAGCAGCGAGAGCGGAGTTTCAGATACGCAGTATTTT. Amino acids: CASSESGVSDTQYF.

This rearrangement joins TRBV7-8 to TRBJ2-3; no clear D gene. In germline, CDR1 is SGHVS, CDR2 FQNEAQ. V gave up 7 bases and J gave up 2 bases, with 13 bases separating them. The CDR3 loop spans 14 amino acids. The CDR3 nucleotides are TGTGCCAGCAACCCCCCCTGGAACACAGATACGCAGTATTTT. Encoded protein: CASNPPWNTDTQYF. The full variable domain, its missing parts supplied by reference TRBV7-8 and TRBJ2-3, is GAGVSQSPRYKVAKRGQDVALRCDPISGHVSLFWYQQALGQGPEFLTYFQNEAQLDKSGLPSDRFFAERPEGSVSTLKIQRTQQEDSAVYLCASNPPWNTDTQYFGPGTRLTVL.

Only a few counts were recorded for this clone. This sample includes further DNA sequences coding for the same CDR3. The chain joins TRBV9 to TRBJ2-3; 9 nucleotides match TRBD2. Germline loops: CDR1 SGDLS, CDR2 YYNGEE. There are 16 residues in the CDR3. The trim removed 5 bases at V and 1 base at J, leaving 8 bases unmatched. The CDR3 nucleotides read TGTGCCAGCAGTCCAAGAGCGGGAGGCGGCACAGATACGCAGTATTTT. Protein sequence: CASSPRAGGGTDTQYF.

V is TRBV6-5 and J is TRBJ1-1; 7 nucleotides agree with TRBD1. The CDR3 has 14 residues. Per the germline V gene, CDR1 is MNHEY and CDR2 is SVGAGI. V gave up 6 bases and J gave up 4 bases; unmatched junction bases: 8. In DNA, the CDR3 is TGTGCCAGCAGCACTCTACAGGGGATCACTGAAGCTTTCTTT. It yields the protein CASSTLQGITEAFF.

This chain connects TRBV7-9 to TRBJ2-7, with D possibly TRBD1 on 6 matching bases. V lost 4 bases, J lost 6 bases, and 10 bases lay in between. The CDR3 extends over 12 amino acids. Germline V gene data show CDR1 as SEHNR and CDR2 as FQNEAQ (reference sequence). CDR3 sequence: CASSSTGTEQYF. CDR3 sequence (DNA): TGTGCCAGCAGCTCGACAGGTACCGAGCAGTACTTC.